The rows below give T cell receptor beta chains drawn from one sample of a study of radiation and T cells in renal cell carcinoma. The table came from immunoSEQ multiplex PCR; TCRdb's copy has only in-frame clones and leaves some out. The repertoire has about 9,300 clones, over 55% of them found once; the top ten carry around 15%. This sample comprised tumor tissue, obtained from a patient whose treatment included radiotherapy and nephrectomy. These receptors were collected from a woman between 50 and 59 years old with renal cell carcinoma. Each CDR3 is given with its conserved first and last residue. Fields, in order: D gene, clone size, V gene, J gene, CDR3 DNA, CDR3 protein. The D gene is left open where the match is weak. Rows give clone size only sometimes, using once, few, many, or a class for an expanded clone.

NA	NA	TRBV7-2	TRBJ2-7	TGTGCCAGCAGCTTAGACGGCGGTATCGGCGAGCAGTACTTC	CASSLDGGIGEQYF
NA	NA	TRBV7-2	TRBJ1-2	TGTGCCAGCAGCTTAGCGGTCAAGGAGGTCTATGGCTACACCTTC	CASSLAVKEVYGYTF
NA	NA	TRBV28	TRBJ2-1	TGTGCCAGCGGATACAATGAGCAGTTCTTC	CASGYNEQFF
NA	NA	TRBV7-2	TRBJ2-3	TGTGCCAGCAGCTCGACAGATACGCAGTATTTT	CASSSTDTQYF
TRBD1	NA	TRBV7-2	TRBJ1-2	TGTGCCAGCAGCCGCGACAGGGGGTCGAATGGCTACACCTTC	CASSRDRGSNGYTF
TRBD1	once	TRBV19	TRBJ1-3	TGTGCCAGTAGAAGTGGGACAGCCAGTAACTCTGGAAACACCATATATTTT	CASRSGTASNSGNTIYF
NA	NA	TRBV28	TRBJ2-3	TGTGCCAGCAGTTTAGGGGAGGTTGACGCAGATACGCAGTATTTT	CASSLGEVDADTQYF
TRBD2	NA	TRBV7-9	TRBJ2-3	TGTGCCAGCAACACCAAGCGGGAGATCGGAGGTACGCAGTATTTT	CASNTKREIGGTQYF
TRBD2	once	TRBV6-5	TRBJ2-1	TGTGCCAGCAGACAGACTAGCGCTCATGAGCAGTTCTTC	CASRQTSAHEQFF
TRBD2	NA	TRBV7-9	TRBJ2-1	TGTGCCAGCAGTCAACTACCCGATAGCGGGGGGTCGCACCAGTTCTTC	CASSQLPDSGGSHQFF
NA	NA	TRBV7-8	TRBJ2-7	TGTGCCAGCAGCTCCCCGGAGTTCAACGAGCAGTACTTC	CASSSPEFNEQYF
TRBD1	NA	TRBV9	TRBJ2-2	TGTGCCAGCAGCGCGGGACAGTCAAACACCGGGGAGCTGTTTTTT	CASSAGQSNTGELFF
TRBD2	NA	TRBV28	TRBJ2-3	TGTGCCAGCAGACCTTGGGTAGCGGGGTCCACAGATACGCAGTATTTT	CASRPWVAGSTDTQYF
NA	NA	TRBV6-1	TRBJ2-1	TGTGCCAGCAGTAGAAGTACCGGGAGATACAATGAGCAGTTCTTC	CASSRSTGRYNEQFF
NA	NA	TRBV19	TRBJ2-6	TGTGCCAGTAGTATGGTACACGCTTCTGGGGCCAACGTCCTGACTTTC	CASSMVHASGANVLTF
NA	NA	TRBV7-2	TRBJ2-7	TGTGCCAGCAGCCGCAGGAGCTCCTACGAGCAGTACTTC	CASSRRSSYEQYF
NA	NA	TRBV7-2	TRBJ1-2	TGTGCCAGCAGCCCCCCGCCGAGCCCCGAGGATTTCTATGGCTACACCTTC	CASSPPPSPEDFYGYTF
NA	NA	TRBV28	TRBJ2-6	TGTGCCAGCAGTTCCACCGGGCAAGGATTCTCTGGGGCCAACGTCCTGACTTTC	CASSSTGQGFSGANVLTF
NA	few	TRBV2	TRBJ2-7	TGTGCCAGCAGGCAGGAGTACGAGCAGTACTTC	CASRQEYEQYF
NA	large	TRBV4-1	TRBJ2-6	TGCGCCAGCAGCCAGGATGTTATGGGGAGCTCTGGGGCCAACGTCCTGACTTTC	CASSQDVMGSSGANVLTF
NA	NA	TRBV29-1	TRBJ1-1	TGCAGCGTTCATAGGGGAACCATGAACACTGAAGCTTTCTTT	CSVHRGTMNTEAFF
TRBD1	few	TRBV7-9	TRBJ1-2	TGTGCCAGCAGCTTAGCGCTGGTCGACAGGGCTACTGGCTACACCTTC	CASSLALVDRATGYTF
TRBD1	NA	TRBV11-2	TRBJ2-2	TGTGCCAGCAGCTGGACAGGGGCCGGGGAGCTGTTTTTT	CASSWTGAGELFF
TRBD2	once	TRBV4-1	TRBJ2-7	TGCGCCAGCAGTCTCGGGACTACCTACTCCTACGAGCAGTACTTC	CASSLGTTYSYEQYF
NA	NA	TRBV5-4	TRBJ2-1	TGCGCCAGCAGCCAAGACCAGGGGGGGACTATTAGGAATGAGCAGTTCTTC	CASSQDQGGTIRNEQFF
NA	NA	TRBV21-1	TRBJ1-1	TGTGCCAGCAGCACCCCGGGTAGGGGGGGCGCAGAGTCGGGTCTCACTGAAGCTTTCTTT	CASSTPGRGGAESGLTEAFF
TRBD2	NA	TRBV25-1	TRBJ2-3	TGTGCCAGCAGAGGGACTAGCAGACACACAGATACGCAGTATTTT	CASRGTSRHTDTQYF
NA	NA	TRBV7-9	TRBJ1-2	TGTGCCAGCAGCTTAGTGGCAGGGGAGCACTACACCTTC	CASSLVAGEHYTF
TRBD1	NA	TRBV7-2	TRBJ1-3	TGTGCCAGCAGCGTAACAGGGGGCGATGGAAACACCATATATTTT	CASSVTGGDGNTIYF
NA	few	TRBV18	TRBJ1-2	TGTGCCAGCTCACCACGGTCAGGGCAGAACTATGGCTACACCTTC	CASSPRSGQNYGYTF
NA	NA	TRBV7-2	TRBJ2-7	TGTGCCAGCAGCCCTCTAGCCTCTTCCTACGAGCAGTACTTC	CASSPLASSYEQYF
TRBD2	NA	TRBV7-2	TRBJ2-5	TGTGCCAGCAGCCCTCCCTTGCGGGGAGGGGTGGACCAAGAGACCCAGTACTTC	CASSPPLRGGVDQETQYF
TRBD1	medium-sized	TRBV6-4	TRBJ2-4	TGTGCCAGCAGTCCCAACGCCGGGACAGGGGGCGGAAACATTCAGTACTTC	CASSPNAGTGGGNIQYF
NA	few	TRBV7-2	TRBJ1-5	TGTGCCAGCAGCTTAGCTTGGTGGGAGCCCCAGCATTTT	CASSLAWWEPQHF
NA	NA	TRBV7-2	TRBJ1-1	TGTGCCAGCAGGATCCCAGGGGCTATGAACACTGAAGCTTTCTTT	CASRIPGAMNTEAFF
TRBD1	NA	TRBV4-3	TRBJ2-3	TGCGCCAGCAGCCAAGAGGGACAGGGCTACGCGGGAGATACGCAGTATTTT	CASSQEGQGYAGDTQYF
NA	NA	TRBV30	TRBJ1-5	TGTGCCTGGAGTCTGGGGGTCAATCAGCCCCAGCATTTT	CAWSLGVNQPQHF
NA	NA	TRBV10-2	TRBJ1-5	TGCGCCAGCAGTGGGGCAGCTCGTGTTAATCAGCCCCAGCATTTT	CASSGAARVNQPQHF
NA	NA	TRBV29-1	TRBJ1-1	TGCAGCGTTTCTGGGGCTGAAGCTTTCTTT	CSVSGAEAFF
TRBD2	once	TRBV28	TRBJ2-3	TGTGCCAGCAGTTTACAGGCGGGAGTGGATACGCAGTATTTT	CASSLQAGVDTQYF
NA	NA	TRBV10-2	TRBJ1-1	TGCGCCAGCAGTGTGGTGGGGACTGAAGCTTTCTTT	CASSVVGTEAFF
NA	few	TRBV9	TRBJ1-2	TGTGCCAGCAGCGTCACCGGGTCGGTTGGCTACACCTTC	CASSVTGSVGYTF
NA	once	TRBV28	TRBJ2-5	TGTGCCAGCAGTTTAGCCCGAGGGGTTGGAACCCAGTACTTC	CASSLARGVGTQYF
TRBD2	NA	TRBV18	TRBJ2-2	TGTGCCAGCCAAGCGGGAACCGGGGAGCTGTTTTTT	CASQAGTGELFF
NA	few	TRBV7-2	TRBJ2-1	TGTGCCAGCAGCCCAGACTTGAGGCAGTTCTTC	CASSPDLRQFF
NA	few	TRBV19	TRBJ1-1	TGTGCCAGTAGTATTTCGGAGAACACTGAAGCTTTCTTT	CASSISENTEAFF
NA	NA	TRBV18	TRBJ1-1	TGTGCCAGCTCTCCAGGACAGCACCCCACTGAAGCTTTCTTT	CASSPGQHPTEAFF